The sequence of this T cell receptor beta chain was determined in a study of blood T cell repertoires in COVID-19. Looking at the study overall: Samples taken during acute and convalescent COVID-19 were collected in the United States, Italy and Spain. PBMCs, B-cell-depleted T cells, or T cells provided the cDNA or gDNA that made up the material.

Original methodology: Estimation of nucleated cell counts was performed using reference gene primer amplification. Method: immunoSEQ multiplex PCR; TCRdb's copy keeps in-frame clones and lacks some. V and J calls and clone size follow that table, whereas D and trimming were derived from the DNA. The table has hundreds of thousands of clones, over 70% seen once; the top ten hold roughly 10%. V was cut by 1 base and J by 6 bases, with 12 bases left in between. The CDR3 consists of 13 residues. Germline values: CDR1 SQVTM, CDR2 ANQGSEA. The sequence derives from an older woman with COVID-19, enrolled during active disease. This rearrangement joins TRBV29-1 to TRBJ1-1; D perhaps matches TRBD1 (5 bases). Material: peripheral blood. CDR3 coding DNA: TGCAGCGTTGAAGGGACCCAGGGCGCTGAAGCTTTCTTT. Its translation is CSVEGTQGAEAFF.